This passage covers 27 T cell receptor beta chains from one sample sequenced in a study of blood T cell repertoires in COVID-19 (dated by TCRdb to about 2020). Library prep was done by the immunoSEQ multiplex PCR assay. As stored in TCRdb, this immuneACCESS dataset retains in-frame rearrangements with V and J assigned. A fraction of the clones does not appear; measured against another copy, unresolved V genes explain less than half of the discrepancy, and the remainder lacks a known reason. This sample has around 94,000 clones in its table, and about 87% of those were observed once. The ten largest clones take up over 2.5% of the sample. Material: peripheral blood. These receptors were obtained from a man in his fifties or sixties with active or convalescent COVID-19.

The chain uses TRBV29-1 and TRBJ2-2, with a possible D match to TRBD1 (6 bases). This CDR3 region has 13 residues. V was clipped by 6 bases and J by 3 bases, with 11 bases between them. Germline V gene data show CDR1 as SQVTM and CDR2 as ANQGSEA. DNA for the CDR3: TGCAGCGTAACCGGACAGTACACCGGGGAGCTGTTTTTT. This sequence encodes CSVTGQYTGELFF.

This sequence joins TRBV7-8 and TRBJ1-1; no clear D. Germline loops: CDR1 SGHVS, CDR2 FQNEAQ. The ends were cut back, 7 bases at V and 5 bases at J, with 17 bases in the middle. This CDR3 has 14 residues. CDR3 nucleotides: TGTGCCAGCATCCCCAGAAGTGGCGGGACTGAAGCTTTCTTT. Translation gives CASIPRSGGTEAFF.

As DNA, the CDR3 is TGTGCCAGCAGTGAACGAGGCGCCTATGGCTACACCTTC. This gives the protein CASSERGAYGYTF. V and J are TRBV6-1 and TRBJ1-2; D is unclear. Germline CDR1 is MNHNS and CDR2 is SASEGT. This CDR3 has 13 residues. V was cut by 2 bases and J by 4 bases, with 8 bases left in between.

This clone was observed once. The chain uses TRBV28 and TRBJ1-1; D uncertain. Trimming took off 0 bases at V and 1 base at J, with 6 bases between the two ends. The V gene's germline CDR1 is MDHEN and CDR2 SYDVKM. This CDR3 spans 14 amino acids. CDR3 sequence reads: CASSLWAGNTEAFF. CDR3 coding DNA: TGTGCCAGCAGTTTATGGGCAGGGAACACTGAAGCTTTCTTT.

CDR3 coding DNA: TGTGCCACCCAGAGGGACAACGAACCCTACGAGCAGTACTTC. It yields the protein CATQRDNEPYEQYF. The chain carries TRBV28 and TRBJ2-7, with a tentative D call TRBD1 (6 bases). The V gene lost 10 bases and the J gene lost 2 bases, with 18 bases spanning the gap. In germline, CDR1 is MDHEN, CDR2 SYDVKM. The CDR3 consists of 14 residues.

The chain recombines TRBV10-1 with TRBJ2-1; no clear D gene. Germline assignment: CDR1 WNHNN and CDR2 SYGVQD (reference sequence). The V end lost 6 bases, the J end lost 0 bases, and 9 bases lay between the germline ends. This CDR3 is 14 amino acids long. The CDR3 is CASRNTSSYNEQFF. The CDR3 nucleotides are TGCGCCAGCAGAAACACAAGCTCCTACAATGAGCAGTTCTTC.

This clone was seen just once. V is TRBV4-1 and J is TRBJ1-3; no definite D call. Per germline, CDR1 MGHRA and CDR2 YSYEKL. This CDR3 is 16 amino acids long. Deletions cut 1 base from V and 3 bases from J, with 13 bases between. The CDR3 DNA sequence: TGCGCCAGCAGCCAAGGATCCTCAGAAGATGGAAACACCATATATTTT. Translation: CASSQGSSEDGNTIYF.

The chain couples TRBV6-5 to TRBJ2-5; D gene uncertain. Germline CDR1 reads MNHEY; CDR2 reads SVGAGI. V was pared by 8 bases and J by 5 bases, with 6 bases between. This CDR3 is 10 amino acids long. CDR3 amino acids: CASLRETQYF. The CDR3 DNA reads TGTGCCAGCCTCCGGGAGACCCAGTACTTC.

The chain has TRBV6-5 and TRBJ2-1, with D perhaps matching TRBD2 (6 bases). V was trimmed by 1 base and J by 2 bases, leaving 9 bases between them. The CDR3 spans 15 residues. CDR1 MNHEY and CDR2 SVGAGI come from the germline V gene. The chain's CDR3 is CASSYYGGAYNEQFF. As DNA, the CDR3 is TGTGCCAGCAGTTACTATGGAGGGGCCTACAATGAGCAGTTCTTC.

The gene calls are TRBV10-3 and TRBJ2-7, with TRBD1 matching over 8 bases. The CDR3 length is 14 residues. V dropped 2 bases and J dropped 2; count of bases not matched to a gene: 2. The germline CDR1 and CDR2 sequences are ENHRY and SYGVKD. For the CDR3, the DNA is TGTGCCATCAGTGAGGGGACAGGAGCCTACGAGCAGTACGTC. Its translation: CAISEGTGAYEQYV.

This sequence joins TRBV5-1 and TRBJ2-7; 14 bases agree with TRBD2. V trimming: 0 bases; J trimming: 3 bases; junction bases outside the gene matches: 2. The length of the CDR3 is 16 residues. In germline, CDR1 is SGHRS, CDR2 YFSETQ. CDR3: CASSLGGTSGSYEQYV. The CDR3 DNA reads TGCGCCAGCAGCTTGGGTGGGACTAGCGGGAGCTACGAGCAGTACGTC.

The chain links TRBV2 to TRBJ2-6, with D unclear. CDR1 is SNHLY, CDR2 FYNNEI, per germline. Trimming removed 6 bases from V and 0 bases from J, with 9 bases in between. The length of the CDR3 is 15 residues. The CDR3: CASRLTDSGANVLTF. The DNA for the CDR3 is TGTGCCAGCAGACTCACAGACTCTGGGGCCAACGTCCTGACTTTC. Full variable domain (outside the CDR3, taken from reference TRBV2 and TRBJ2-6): EPEVTQTPSHQVTQMGQEVILRCVPISNHLYFYWYRQILGQKVEFLVSFYNNEISEKSEIFDDQFSVERPDGSNFTLKIRSTKLEDSAMYFCASRLTDSGANVLTFGAGSRLTVL.

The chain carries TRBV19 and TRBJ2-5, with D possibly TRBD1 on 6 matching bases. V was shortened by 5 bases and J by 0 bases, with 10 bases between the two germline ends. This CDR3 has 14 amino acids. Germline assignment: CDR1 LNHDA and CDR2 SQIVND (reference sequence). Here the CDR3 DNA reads TGTGCCAGTAGTTTACAGGGAGACCAAGAGACCCAGTACTTC. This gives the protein CASSLQGDQETQYF.

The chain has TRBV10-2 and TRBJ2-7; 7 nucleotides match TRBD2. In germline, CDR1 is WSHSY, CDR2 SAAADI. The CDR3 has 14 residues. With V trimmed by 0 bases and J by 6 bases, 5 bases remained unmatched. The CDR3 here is CASSESASGSEQYV. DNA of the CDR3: TGCGCCAGCAGTGAGTCGGCTAGCGGATCCGAGCAGTACGTC.

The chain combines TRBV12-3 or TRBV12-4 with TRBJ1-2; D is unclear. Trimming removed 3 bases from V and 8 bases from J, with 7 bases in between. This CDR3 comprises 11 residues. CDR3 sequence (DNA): TGTGCCAGCAGTTTGGAGGTCGGCTACACCTTC. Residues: CASSLEVGYTF.

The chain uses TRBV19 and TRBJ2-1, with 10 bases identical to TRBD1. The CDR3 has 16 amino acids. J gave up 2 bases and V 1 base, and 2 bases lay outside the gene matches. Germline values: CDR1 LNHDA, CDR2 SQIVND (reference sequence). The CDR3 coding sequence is TGTGCCAGTAGTATAGTAGGACAGGGGGCCTACAATGAGCAGTTCTTC. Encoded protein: CASSIVGQGAYNEQFF. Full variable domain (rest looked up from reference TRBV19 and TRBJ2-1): DGGITQSPKYLFRKEGQNVTLSCEQNLNHDAMYWYRQDPGQGLRLIYYSQIVNDFQKGDIAEGYSVSREKKESFPLTVTSAQKNPTAFYLCASSIVGQGAYNEQFFGPGTRLTVL.

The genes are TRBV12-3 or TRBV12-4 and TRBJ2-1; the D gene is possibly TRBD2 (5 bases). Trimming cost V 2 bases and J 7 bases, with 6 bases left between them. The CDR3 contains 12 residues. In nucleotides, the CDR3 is TGTGCCAGCAGTTTATGGGAGAATGAGCAGTTCTTC. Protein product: CASSLWENEQFF.

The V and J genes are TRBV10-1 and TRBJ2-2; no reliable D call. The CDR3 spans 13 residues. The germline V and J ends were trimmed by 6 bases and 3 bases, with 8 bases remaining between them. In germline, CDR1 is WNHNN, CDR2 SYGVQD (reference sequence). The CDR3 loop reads CASRATYTGELFF. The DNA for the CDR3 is TGCGCCAGCAGGGCCACCTACACCGGGGAGCTGTTTTTT.

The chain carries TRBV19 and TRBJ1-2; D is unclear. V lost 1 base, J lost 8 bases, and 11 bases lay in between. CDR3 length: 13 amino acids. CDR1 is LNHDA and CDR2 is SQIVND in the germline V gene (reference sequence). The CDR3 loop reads CASSIGETRGYTF. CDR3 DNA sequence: TGTGCCAGTAGTATAGGGGAGACTCGGGGCTACACCTTC.

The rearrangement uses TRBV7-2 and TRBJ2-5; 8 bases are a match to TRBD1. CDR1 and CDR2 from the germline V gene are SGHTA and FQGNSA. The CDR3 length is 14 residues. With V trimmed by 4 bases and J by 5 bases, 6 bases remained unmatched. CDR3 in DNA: TGTGCCAGCAGCTCTCAGGGGGCGGGCGAGACCCAGTACTTC. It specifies CASSSQGAGETQYF.

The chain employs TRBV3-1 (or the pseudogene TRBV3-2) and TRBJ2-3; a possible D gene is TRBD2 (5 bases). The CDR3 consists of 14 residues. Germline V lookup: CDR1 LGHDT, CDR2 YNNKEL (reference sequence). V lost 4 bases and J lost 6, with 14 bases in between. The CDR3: CASSPLEGGDTQYF. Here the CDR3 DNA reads TGTGCCAGCAGCCCCCTAGAGGGTGGGGATACGCAGTATTTT.

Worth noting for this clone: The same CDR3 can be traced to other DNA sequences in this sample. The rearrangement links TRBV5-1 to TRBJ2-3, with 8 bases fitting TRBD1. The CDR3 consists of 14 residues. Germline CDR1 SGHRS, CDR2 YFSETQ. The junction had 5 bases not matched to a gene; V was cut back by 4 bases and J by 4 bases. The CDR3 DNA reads TGCGCCAGCAGCCCAGGACAGGGCGCAGATACGCAGTATTTT. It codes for CASSPGQGADTQYF.

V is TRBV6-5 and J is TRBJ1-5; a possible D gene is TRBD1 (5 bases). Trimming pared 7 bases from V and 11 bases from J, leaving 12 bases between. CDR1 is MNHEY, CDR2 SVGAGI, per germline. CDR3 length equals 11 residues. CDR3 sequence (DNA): TGTGCCAGCAACCTTGGGGGGTCCCAGCATTTT. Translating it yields CASNLGGSQHF.

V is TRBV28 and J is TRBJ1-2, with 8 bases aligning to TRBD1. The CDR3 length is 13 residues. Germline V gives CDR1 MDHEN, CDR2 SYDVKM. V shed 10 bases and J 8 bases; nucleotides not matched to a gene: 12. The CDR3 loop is CATTGTGLSGYTF. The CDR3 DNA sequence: TGTGCCACTACTGGGACAGGTCTGTCCGGCTACACCTTC.

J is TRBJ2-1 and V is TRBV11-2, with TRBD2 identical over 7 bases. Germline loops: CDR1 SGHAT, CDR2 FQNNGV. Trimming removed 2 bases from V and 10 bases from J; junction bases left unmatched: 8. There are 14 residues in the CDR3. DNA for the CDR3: TGTGCCAGCAGCTTAACTGGAGGGGAGGGGGAGCAGTTCTTC. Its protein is CASSLTGGEGEQFF.

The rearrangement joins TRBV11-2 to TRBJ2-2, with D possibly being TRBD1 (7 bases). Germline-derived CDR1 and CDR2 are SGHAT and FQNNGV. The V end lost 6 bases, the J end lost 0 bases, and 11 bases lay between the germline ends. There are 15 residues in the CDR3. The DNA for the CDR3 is TGTGCCAGCAGTGCAGGGGGGACGAACACCGGGGAGCTGTTTTTT. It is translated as CASSAGGTNTGELFF.

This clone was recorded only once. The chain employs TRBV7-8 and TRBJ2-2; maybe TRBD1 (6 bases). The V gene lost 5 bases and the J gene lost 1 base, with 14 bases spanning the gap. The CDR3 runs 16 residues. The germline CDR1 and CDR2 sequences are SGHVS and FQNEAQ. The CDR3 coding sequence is TGTGCCAGCAGCATACGGACAGAAGTGAACACCGGGGAGCTGTTTTTT. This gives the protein CASSIRTEVNTGELFF.